Below, 32 T cell receptor beta chains from the same sample are listed, as sequenced in a study of CD8 T cells in ankylosing spondylitis. TCRdb re-derived calls from the 5' RACE reads in MiXCR, one entry per CDR3 protein. The table shows more than 300,000 distinct CDR3 sequences, with approximately 8% occurring only once. Study-level findings and limits: A TCR beta motif of 7 to 9 highly homologous variants seemed to mark ankylosing spondylitis blood.

The antigens for these receptors are not known. The sequenced sample consisted of blood, either unsorted or a sorted T cell fraction (not recorded which). The origin of the receptors is a male donor with ankylosing spondylitis.

This clonotype has more than one count but fewer than ten. The chain is built from TRBV19 and TRBJ2-1; D gene ambiguous. The V end lost 6 bases, the J end lost 2 bases, and 5 bases lay between the germline ends. The CDR3 consists of 12 residues. Germline V lookup: CDR1 LNHDA, CDR2 SQIVND (reference sequence). DNA for the CDR3: TGTGCCAGTAGGGAAACCTACAATGAGCAGTTCTTC. This codes for CASRETYNEQFF. The full variable domain, in which reference TRBV19 and TRBJ2-1 provide the parts outside the CDR3, is DGGITQSPKYLFRKEGQNVTLSCEQNLNHDAMYWYRQDPGQGLRLIYYSQIVNDFQKGDIAEGYSVSREKKESFPLTVTSAQKNPTAFYLCASRETYNEQFFGPGTRLTVL.

A few counts support this clonotype. V usage is TRBV20-1 and J usage is TRBJ2-2, with TRBD2 as a possible D gene (6 bases). CDR1 DFQATT and CDR2 SNEGSKA come from the germline V gene (reference sequence). V was trimmed by 3 bases and J by 0 bases, leaving 11 bases between them. The CDR3 spans 15 residues. The CDR3 DNA is TGCAGTGCTAGTTCGCGGGACCCGAACACCGGGGAGCTGTTTTTT. Protein: CSASSRDPNTGELFF.

The sample holds a few counts of this clonotype. The chain recombines TRBV3-1 with TRBJ1-1, with a possible D match to TRBD1 (5 bases). CDR3 length: 16 residues. Germline lookup yields CDR1 LGHDT and CDR2 YNNKEL (reference sequence). With 4 bases removed from V and 0 bases from J, the gap between germline ends came to 15 bases. CDR3 sequence reads: CASSPWGEALNTEAFF. Written as DNA, the CDR3 is TGTGCCAGCAGCCCATGGGGGGAAGCCTTGAACACTGAAGCTTTCTTT.

This clonotype was seen only a few times. The chain has TRBV12-5 and TRBJ2-2; 8 bases agree with TRBD2. The V segment lost 0 bases and the J segment 1 base; nucleotides outside the gene matches: 1. Germline V gene lookup returns CDR1 LGHNT and CDR2 FRNRAP. The CDR3 is 16 amino acids. The CDR3 is CASGLVLAGNTGELFF. The CDR3 DNA follows: TGTGCTAGTGGTTTGGTCCTAGCGGGGAACACCGGGGAGCTGTTTTTT.

This clonotype was recorded many times. The V and J genes are TRBV6-5 and TRBJ1-2, with D possibly TRBD1 on 6 matching bases. Germline CDR1 and CDR2: MNHEY and SVGAGI. V gave up 7 bases and J gave up 6 bases, with 12 bases separating them. The CDR3 length is 12 residues. CDR3 loop: CASTEGGHGYTF. As DNA, the CDR3 is TGTGCCAGCACCGAGGGGGGCCATGGCTACACCTTC.

V usage is TRBV5-1 and J usage is TRBJ1-1; D gene ambiguous. The V end lost 3 bases, the J end lost 0 bases, and 9 bases lay between the germline ends. CDR1 and CDR2 from the germline V gene are SGHRS and YFSETQ. This CDR3 spans 14 amino acids. CDR3 amino acids: CASSWNGLNTEAFF. The CDR3 nucleotides are TGCGCCAGCAGCTGGAACGGTTTGAACACTGAAGCTTTCTTT.

At least ten counts were recorded for this clonotype. V and J are TRBV7-3 and TRBJ2-3; 12 bases agree with TRBD2. J was trimmed by 5 bases and V by 4 bases; bases with no gene match: 7. This CDR3 is built from 16 residues. Germline assignment: CDR1 SGHTA and CDR2 FQGTGA. The CDR3 DNA sequence: TGTGCCAGCAGCTCCAGGACTAGCGGGAATGGAGATACGCAGTATTTT. This gives the protein CASSSRTSGNGDTQYF.

This clonotype was seen a handful of times. The chain carries TRBV7-6 and TRBJ2-7; 15 nucleotides align to TRBD2. The CDR3 length is 16 residues. Trimming at V came to 2 bases and at J to 7 bases, leaving 6 bases not matched to a gene. The germline gives CDR1 SGHVS, CDR2 FNYEAQ. CDR3 nucleotides: TGTGCCAGCAGCTTACGGACTAGCGGGAGGGTACGGGAGCAGTACTTC. Amino acid sequence: CASSLRTSGRVREQYF.

The rearrangement links TRBV9 to TRBJ2-7; D not resolved. V was clipped by 1 base and J by 6 bases, with 17 bases between them. CDR1 and CDR2 (germline): SGDLS, YYNGEE. The length of the CDR3 is 15 residues. The CDR3 sequence is CASSVTVLPSGEQYF. CDR3 in DNA: TGTGCCAGCAGCGTAACAGTGCTCCCATCCGGCGAGCAGTACTTC. Supplemented by reference TRBV9 and TRBJ2-7, the full variable domain reads DSGVTQTPKHLITATGQRVTLRCSPRSGDLSVYWYQQSLDQGLQFLIQYYNGEERAKGNILERFSAQQFPDLHSELNLSSLELGDSALYFCASSVTVLPSGEQYFGPGTRLTVT.

This clonotype has at least ten counts. This chain links TRBV7-9 with TRBJ2-1, with 8 bases that match TRBD2. Germline values: CDR1 SEHNR, CDR2 FQNEAQ (reference sequence). The CDR3 contains 16 residues. With V trimmed by 1 base and J by 9 bases, 11 bases remained unmatched. The CDR3 spells CASSLGVALAEGEQFF. The CDR3 coding sequence is TGTGCCAGCAGCTTAGGAGTGGCACTAGCGGAGGGTGAGCAGTTCTTC.

This clonotype was counted between two and nine times. The gene calls are TRBV7-9 and TRBJ2-1, with D unclear. The germline V gene encodes CDR1 SEHNR and CDR2 FQNEAQ (reference sequence). V was shortened by 4 bases and J by 4 bases, with 11 bases between the two germline ends. The CDR3 totals 14 residues. CDR3 bases: TGTGCCAGCAGCTCAGTAGGGCATTACAATGAGCAGTTCTTC. This translates into CASSSVGHYNEQFF.

This clonotype was seen only a few times. The chain combines TRBV7-3 with TRBJ2-5; 7 positions match TRBD2. The CDR3 has 15 amino acids. V dropped 5 bases and J dropped 1; count of bases not matched to a gene: 7. CDR1 SGHTA and CDR2 FQGTGA come from the germline V gene. For the CDR3, the DNA is TGTGCCAGCAGCCCTGGGGGGGGTTCCCAAGAGACCCAGTACTTC. This gives the protein CASSPGGGSQETQYF. The complete variable domain, with remaining parts taken from reference TRBV7-3 and TRBJ2-5, reads GAGVSQTPSNKVTEKGKYVELRCDPISGHTALYWYRQSLGQGPEFLIYFQGTGAADDSGLPNDRFFAVRPEGSVSTLKIQRTERGDSAVYLCASSPGGGSQETQYFGPGTRLLVL.

The CDR3 DNA follows: TGTGCCAGCAGCGCCTGGGACAGTCGCACAGATACGCAGTATTTT. This sequence encodes CASSAWDSRTDTQYF. The chain is built from TRBV7-3 and TRBJ2-3; 7 positions agree with TRBD1. The CDR3 consists of 15 residues. Germline trimming cut 5 bases from V and 1 base from J; bases unmatched to any gene: 6. From germline, CDR1 is SGHTA and CDR2 FQGTGA.

This clonotype was seen more than once but under ten times. V gene TRBV10-3 combines with J gene TRBJ1-1; TRBD1 aligns across 10 bases. The germline CDR1 and CDR2 sequences are ENHRY and SYGVKD. V was pared by 5 bases and J by 7 bases, with 7 bases of the junction left unmatched. The CDR3 loop spans 14 amino acids. The CDR3 region is CAISRTGGVFEAFF. Written as DNA, the CDR3 is TGTGCCATCAGTAGGACAGGGGGAGTTTTTGAAGCTTTCTTT.

In this sample, this clonotype turned up a few times. The gene calls are TRBV20-1 and TRBJ1-5; maybe TRBD1 (6 bases). Trimming cost V 5 bases and J 2 bases, with 16 bases left between them. CDR1 is DFQATT and CDR2 is SNEGSKA in the germline V gene (reference sequence). The CDR3 extends over 15 amino acids. The CDR3 DNA reads TGCAGTGCTGGGCCAGGGGAATCGGGCAATCAGCCCCAGCATTTT. This translates into CSAGPGESGNQPQHF.

With regard to this clonotype: A read error is possible here, since a much larger clone lies one base away. No conserved phenylalanine or tryptophan ends this CDR3, so it is likely a read error. The chain combines TRBV29-1 with TRBJ2-3, with 8 bases that match TRBD2. The CDR3 sequence is 13 residues long. V shed 7 bases and J 2 bases; nucleotides not matched to a gene: 5. The germline CDR1 and CDR2 sequences are SQVTM and ANQGSEA. CDR3 sequence: CSELAGTTDTQYL. CDR3 in DNA: TGCAGCGAGTTAGCGGGGACCACAGATACGCAGTATCTT.

The CDR3 sequence: CAISDPAQAAQPQHF. The CDR3 nucleotides are TGTGCCATCAGTGACCCCGCACAGGCCGCTCAGCCCCAGCATTTT. The genes are TRBV10-3 and TRBJ1-5; the D gene is possibly TRBD1 (5 bases). CDR1 and CDR2 (germline): ENHRY, SYGVKD. V was shortened by 3 bases and J by 6 bases, with 15 bases between the two germline ends. The CDR3 is 15 amino acids.

DNA for the CDR3: TGTGCCAGCAGCTTGGCGTTGGGGCTAGCGGGAGAAGAGACCCAGTACTTC. Translated, it gives CASSLALGLAGEETQYF. The V gene is TRBV5-6, the J gene TRBJ2-5; 10 bases map to TRBD2. CDR3 length: 17 residues. Germline lookup yields CDR1 SGHDT and CDR2 YYEEEE. V lost 0 bases and J lost 3; bases outside the gene matches: 8.

Comments on this clonotype: A much larger clone differs by one base, so this may be a read error. The chain employs TRBV7-9 and TRBJ2-3; 11 bases line up with TRBD2. The germline CDR1 and CDR2 sequences are SEHNR and FQNEAQ (reference sequence). CDR3 length equals 13 residues. The CDR3 spells CAISRTSGDTQYF. CDR3 in DNA: TGTGCCATCAGCCGGACTAGCGGGGATACGCAGTATTTT.

This clonotype was counted only a few times. This chain uses TRBV4-2 with TRBJ2-1; 9 bases are shared with TRBD1. V trimming: 4 bases; J trimming: 5 bases; junction bases outside the gene matches: 6. The CDR3 spans 15 residues. Germline V gene lookup returns CDR1 LGHNA and CDR2 YNFKEQ. CDR3 DNA sequence: TGTGCCAGCAGCCGGGGGGACAGGGATAACAATGAGCAGTTCTTC. It yields the protein CASSRGDRDNNEQFF.

The genes are TRBV4-3 and TRBJ2-5, with D possibly being TRBD2 (5 bases). V gave up 4 bases and J gave up 7 bases, with 10 bases separating them. Germline V gives CDR1 LGHNA, CDR2 YSLEER. CDR3 length: 12 residues. CDR3 residues: CASSPEEGTQYF. Here the CDR3 DNA reads TGCGCCAGCAGCCCAGAAGAGGGGACCCAGTACTTC.

This clonotype appeared many times. The chain links TRBV4-1 to TRBJ1-1; 9 bases match TRBD1. Germline CDR1 reads MGHRA; CDR2 reads YSYEKL. The CDR3 consists of 16 residues. V trimming: 3 bases; J trimming: 3 bases; junction bases outside the gene matches: 8. CDR3 sequence: CASSHTFRTGDTEAFF. DNA of the CDR3: TGCGCCAGCAGCCACACTTTTAGGACAGGGGACACTGAAGCTTTCTTT.

In this sample, this clonotype turned up a few times. The V and J genes are TRBV29-1 and TRBJ2-3; D is unclear. CDR3 length equals 17 residues. Per the germline V gene, CDR1 is SQVTM and CDR2 is ANQGSEA. V was shortened by 1 base and J by 2 bases, with 19 bases between the two germline ends. The DNA for the CDR3 is TGCAGCGTTGAAGGCCACTCGGGCAGGATAAACACAGATACGCAGTATTTT. Residues: CSVEGHSGRINTDTQYF.

This clonotype was recorded a few times. This chain joins TRBV4-3 and TRBJ2-7, with unresolved D. In germline, CDR1 is LGHNA, CDR2 YSLEER. The CDR3 has 18 amino acids. Between the trimmed V and J ends, which lost 0 bases and 3 bases, there was a span of 21 bases. CDR3 sequence reads: CASSQDRLERTGVYEQYF. CDR3 sequence (DNA): TGCGCCAGCAGCCAAGATAGGCTCGAACGGACGGGCGTCTACGAGCAGTACTTC.

V gene TRBV4-2 combines with J gene TRBJ1-2; D might be TRBD1 (5 bases). Germline V gene data show CDR1 as LGHNA and CDR2 as YNFKEQ. Trimming took off 0 bases at V and 4 bases at J, with 12 bases between the two ends. The CDR3 spans 15 residues. CDR3 protein: CASSQEGGEFYGYTF. DNA of the CDR3: TGTGCCAGCAGCCAAGAGGGAGGGGAGTTCTATGGCTACACCTTC.

This clonotype was counted at least ten times. The V gene is TRBV11-3, the J gene TRBJ2-1; TRBD2 matches at 8 bases. Trimming cost V 5 bases and J 2 bases; bases outside gene matches: 2. The CDR3 has 14 residues. Germline V gene data show CDR1 as SGHNT and CDR2 as YENEEA. The CDR3 sequence: CASSRGGAYNEQFF. CDR3 bases: TGTGCCAGCAGCCGGGGGGGGGCCTACAATGAGCAGTTCTTC.

In its sample, this clonotype was seen a few times. V is TRBV29-1 and J is TRBJ2-3; 8 bases match TRBD1. The CDR3 sequence is 13 residues long. Germline CDR1 and CDR2: SQVTM and ANQGSEA. Trimming removed 7 bases from V and 2 bases from J; junction bases left unmatched: 5. In DNA form, the CDR3 reads TGCAGCGGTGGACAGGGTGACACAGATACGCAGTATTTT. Translated: CSGGQGDTDTQYF.

The chain links TRBV5-1 to TRBJ2-1, with D perhaps being TRBD1 or TRBD2 (5 bases each). V lost 4 bases and J 9 bases, leaving 20 bases between the germline ends. This CDR3 spans 15 amino acids. From germline, CDR1 is SGHRS and CDR2 YFSETQ. CDR3 in amino acids: CASSPFQGRNPEQFF. The DNA for the CDR3 is TGCGCCAGCAGCCCTTTCCAGGGACGTAATCCTGAGCAGTTCTTC.

This chain links TRBV28 with TRBJ2-1; 9 positions agree with TRBD1. This CDR3 region has 16 residues. Germline V CDR1 and CDR2: MDHEN, SYDVKM. The junction had 8 bases not matched to a gene; V was cut back by 2 bases and J by 6 bases. CDR3 DNA sequence: TGTGCCAGCAGTTTACAGGGACAGGGTAGGTTCAATGAGCAGTTCTTC. It encodes CASSLQGQGRFNEQFF.

The chain uses TRBV14 and TRBJ2-5; a possible D gene is TRBD1 (6 bases). V was shortened by 2 bases and J by 3 bases, with 13 bases between the two germline ends. Germline loops: CDR1 SGHDN, CDR2 FVKESK. This CDR3 has 15 residues. This chain's CDR3 is CASSQSTDSEETQYF. Here the CDR3 DNA reads TGTGCCAGCAGCCAATCTACGGACAGCGAAGAGACCCAGTACTTC.

The genes are TRBV2 and TRBJ2-1; no firm D call. V was shortened by 8 bases and J by 15 bases, with 17 bases between the two germline ends. Germline V lookup: CDR1 SNHLY, CDR2 FYNNEI. The CDR3 totals 11 residues. DNA for the CDR3: TGTGCCAGCCTCCACCAACCCACACCGTTCTTC. Translating gives CASLHQPTPFF.

This clonotype has more than one count but fewer than ten. CDR3 DNA sequence: TGTGCCACCAGCAGAGGGAGGATGGAGAGAGAGACCCAGTACTTC. This sequence encodes CATSRGRMERETQYF. The rearrangement uses TRBV15 and TRBJ2-5, with D perhaps TRBD2 (5 bases). The ends were cut back, 1 base at V and 4 bases at J, with 13 bases in the middle. This CDR3 has 15 amino acids. Germline lookup yields CDR1 LNHNV and CDR2 YYDKDF (reference sequence).